This T cell receptor (beta chain) was found in a study of T cell responses to AZD1222 COVID-19 vaccine. CDR3 length equals 13 residues. The trim removed 2 bases at V and 3 bases at J, leaving 1 base unmatched. CDR1 is SGHRS and CDR2 is YFSETQ in the germline V gene. Method: immunoSEQ multiplex PCR; TCRdb's copy keeps in-frame clones and lacks some. Of some 130,000 clones listed, just over 90% are singletons. This chain connects TRBV5-1 to TRBJ1-2; the match to TRBD1 covers 7 bases. The sequencing used peripheral blood, collected on day 0 of AZD1222 vaccination. This clonotype was sampled from an adult in good health. CDR3: CASSFDRDYGYTF. In DNA, the CDR3 is TGCGCCAGCAGCTTTGACAGGGACTATGGCTACACCTTC.